A single sample gave rise to the 25 T cell receptor beta chains below, sequenced in a study of T cell changes during pregnancy in multiple sclerosis (dated by TCRdb to the late 2010s). Libraries were prepared through the immunoSEQ multiplex PCR assay. In TCRdb, the immuneACCESS table is reduced to in-frame sequences with V and J assigned. These tables do not hold every clone; where another copy was compared, an unresolved V gene accounts for under half, and the others remain unexplained. This sample has approximately 49,000 clones in its table, and approximately 92% of those were observed once. Around 0.9% of the sample comes from the top ten. The input for sequencing was CD4+ T cells from peripheral blood mononuclear cells, taken in the second trimester of pregnancy. The receptors shown here come from a female donor in good health, enrolled as a control in a pregnancy study.

This chain joins TRBV30 and TRBJ1-2; 8 nucleotides line up with TRBD1. V shed 2 bases and J 2 bases; nucleotides not matched to a gene: 7. This CDR3 spans 15 amino acids. Germline V lookup: CDR1 GTSNPN, CDR2 SVGIG (reference sequence). The CDR3 DNA is TGTGCCTGGAGTAATCAGGGGGCAAACAACTATGGCTACACCTTC. Translating it yields CAWSNQGANNYGYTF.

The rearrangement uses TRBV29-1 and TRBJ2-6; TRBD1 matches at 7 bases. With 4 bases clipped from V and 1 base from J, the junction kept 4 bases outside the gene matches. CDR3 length: 15 amino acids. Germline CDR1 SQVTM, CDR2 ANQGSEA. The chain's CDR3 is CSVGQGASGANVLTF. Written as DNA, the CDR3 is TGCAGCGTTGGACAGGGCGCGTCTGGGGCCAACGTCCTGACTTTC.

The chain couples TRBV21-1 to TRBJ2-1; TRBD2, as called in the table, went unchecked against the DNA. TRBV21-1 is a pseudogene locus. The CDR3 has 15 residues. The CDR3 spells CARNKSSGLPNEQFF. CDR3 DNA: TGTGCCAGAAATAAATCTAGCGGCCTTCCAAATGAGCAGTTCTTC.

The J gene is TRBJ2-4, the V gene TRBV5-1, with D possibly TRBD1 on 6 matching bases. Germline V gene lookup returns CDR1 SGHRS and CDR2 YFSETQ. This CDR3 is 16 amino acids long. V was shortened by 2 bases and J by 1 base, with 13 bases between the two germline ends. This CDR3 reads CASSLDQGLAKNIQYF. The CDR3 region has the DNA TGCGCCAGCAGCTTAGACCAGGGGTTGGCCAAAAACATTCAGTACTTC.

Here the CDR3 reads CASSLSRDSPLHF. The CDR3 DNA is TGTGCCAGCAGCTTATCCAGGGATTCACCCCTCCACTTT. This chain links TRBV5-4 with TRBJ1-6, with D possibly being TRBD1 (5 bases). V gave up 2 bases and J gave up 8 bases, with 8 bases separating them. The CDR3 spans 13 residues. Per germline, CDR1 SGHNT and CDR2 YYREEE (reference sequence).

The chain couples TRBV27 to TRBJ1-4; 8 bases map to TRBD1. Trimming removed 3 bases from V and 8 bases from J; junction bases left unmatched: 5. Germline CDR1 reads MNHEY; CDR2 reads SMNVEV (reference sequence). The CDR3 is 14 residues long. CDR3 sequence: CASSFQGAREKLFF. DNA of the CDR3: TGTGCCAGCAGTTTCCAGGGGGCTCGCGAAAAACTGTTTTTT.

The count of this clone is one. The chain employs TRBV4-2 and TRBJ1-2, with 7 bases that match TRBD1. Germline V gene lookup returns CDR1 LGHNA and CDR2 YNFKEQ. V was pared by 4 bases and J by 7 bases, with 12 bases of the junction left unmatched. This CDR3 region has 15 residues. CDR3 protein: CASSPQGGPSRGYTF. The CDR3 nucleotides are TGTGCCAGCAGCCCGCAGGGGGGCCCCTCTCGTGGCTACACCTTC.

The chain joins TRBV14 to TRBJ2-7, with D perhaps TRBD1 (6 bases). The CDR3 consists of 16 residues. Germline values: CDR1 SGHDN, CDR2 FVKESK. Trimming shortened V by 4 bases and J by 0 bases, and 16 bases separated the two germline ends. The CDR3 here is CASSRTGHLSSYEQYF. In DNA form, the CDR3 reads TGTGCCAGCAGCCGGACGGGACACCTGAGCTCCTACGAGCAGTACTTC.

The chain carries TRBV28 and TRBJ1-4, with 8 bases matching TRBD1. The CDR3 covers 13 residues. Trimming cost V 8 bases and J 3 bases; bases outside gene matches: 2. CDR1 and CDR2 from the germline V gene are MDHEN and SYDVKM. The CDR3 is CASGQGANEKLFF. In nucleotides, the CDR3 is TGTGCCAGCGGACAGGGTGCTAATGAAAAACTGTTTTTT.

V usage is TRBV6-1 and J usage is TRBJ2-7; 9 bases match TRBD2. The V and J ends lost 4 bases and 2 bases, in that order; junction bases with no gene match: 3. Germline CDR1 MNHNS, CDR2 SASEGT. The length of the CDR3 is 14 residues. CDR3 sequence: CASSVPSGTYEQYF. DNA of the CDR3: TGTGCCAGCAGTGTACCTAGCGGGACCTACGAGCAGTACTTC.

The V and J genes are TRBV28 and TRBJ2-3; 8 nucleotides agree with TRBD1. Trimming cost V 4 bases and J 5 bases; bases outside gene matches: 5. CDR1 MDHEN and CDR2 SYDVKM come from the germline V gene. This CDR3 region has 14 residues. CDR3: CASSYGQGIDTQYF. DNA for the CDR3: TGTGCCAGCAGTTACGGACAGGGCATAGATACGCAGTATTTT.

V usage is TRBV19 and J usage is TRBJ1-5, with TRBD1 matching over 7 bases. Unmatched junction bases numbered 1, after V lost 2 bases and J lost 9 bases. The CDR3 contains 12 residues. CDR1 LNHDA and CDR2 SQIVND come from the germline V gene (reference sequence). In nucleotides, the CDR3 is TGTGCCAGTAGTATAAGGACAGGGCCCCAGCATTTT. As protein: CASSIRTGPQHF.

This CDR3 reads CASSLGGGGQPQHF. The CDR3 DNA is TGTGCCAGCAGCTTAGGAGGGGGCGGTCAGCCCCAGCATTTT. V is TRBV7-6 and J is TRBJ1-5; 7 bases fit TRBD1. V shed 1 base, J shed 6 bases, and the junction held 3 bases outside the gene matches. The V gene's germline CDR1 is SGHVS and CDR2 FNYEAQ. The CDR3 consists of 14 residues.

The chain couples TRBV5-1 to TRBJ1-5; D gene ambiguous. V dropped 5 bases and J dropped 5 bases, with 17 bases sitting between them. CDR3 length equals 15 residues. Germline V gene data show CDR1 as SGHRS and CDR2 as YFSETQ. The CDR3 nucleotides are TGCGCCAGCAGTAGAGCACAGAACCATTATCAGCCCCAGCATTTT. Translating gives CASSRAQNHYQPQHF.

The J gene is TRBJ1-4, the V gene TRBV6-5, with D tentatively TRBD1 (6 bases). The ends were cut back, 5 bases at V and 8 bases at J, with 12 bases in the middle. Germline CDR1 is MNHEY and CDR2 is SVGAGI. This CDR3 is 13 amino acids long. CDR3 sequence reads: CASSGAGEEKLFF. The CDR3 bases are TGTGCCAGCAGTGGTGCAGGGGAGGAAAAACTGTTTTTT.

The rearrangement uses TRBV6-5 and TRBJ2-5; 9 bases fit TRBD2. The germline V gene has CDR1 MNHEY and CDR2 SVGAGI. Trimming at V came to 0 bases and at J to 6 bases, leaving 5 bases not matched to a gene. The CDR3 is made up of 15 amino acids. CDR3 sequence reads: CASSYSSGSGKTQYF. Here the CDR3 DNA reads TGTGCCAGCAGTTACTCTAGCGGGAGTGGAAAGACCCAGTACTTC.

This clone was detected only once. The V call is TRBV28, the J call TRBJ2-1; TRBD2 agrees at 7 bases. V lost 6 bases to trimming and J lost 0 bases; unmatched junction nucleotides: 14. The CDR3 is 18 amino acids. CDR1 and CDR2 from the germline V gene are MDHEN and SYDVKM. The CDR3 region is CASSPVGTWGGSYNEQFF. The CDR3, as DNA: TGTGCCAGCAGCCCAGTGGGGACTTGGGGGGGCTCCTACAATGAGCAGTTCTTC. The entire variable domain, with the rest obtained from reference TRBV28 and TRBJ2-1, is as follows: DVKVTQSSRYLVKRTGEKVFLECVQDMDHENMFWYRQDPGLGLRLIYFSYDVKMKEKGDIPEGYSVSREKKERFSLILESASTNQTSMYLCASSPVGTWGGSYNEQFFGPGTRLTVL.

The V and J genes are TRBV25-1 and TRBJ1-4, with no clear D. The CDR3 covers 14 residues. With 5 bases removed from V and 0 bases from J, the gap between germline ends came to 7 bases. CDR1 and CDR2 (germline): MGHDK, SYGVNS. CDR3 in amino acids: CASSRSATNEKLFF. In DNA form, the CDR3 reads TGTGCCAGCAGTAGGAGCGCAACTAATGAAAAACTGTTTTTT.

The genes are TRBV6-6 and TRBJ2-2; D is uncertain. The V and J ends lost 0 bases and 2 bases respectively, with 10 bases between them. The CDR3 totals 16 residues. Per germline, CDR1 MNHNY and CDR2 SVGAGI (reference sequence). The CDR3 bases are TGTGCCAGCAGTTACTCGAATGCAGGAAACACCGGGGAGCTGTTTTTT. It translates to CASSYSNAGNTGELFF.

This chain links TRBV7-2 with TRBJ1-2; perhaps TRBD1 as D (5 bases). V was pared by 5 bases and J by 2 bases, with 12 bases between. The CDR3 loop spans 14 amino acids. Germline V gives CDR1 SGHTA, CDR2 FQGNSA. DNA for the CDR3: TGTGCCAGCAGCCGCCAGGGTGTAAACTATGGCTACACCTTC. The encoded protein is CASSRQGVNYGYTF.

The rearrangement uses TRBV6-6 and TRBJ2-7, with 9 bases that match TRBD1. This CDR3 is 14 amino acids long. The J segment lost 3 bases and the V segment lost 6 bases, leaving 6 bases of the junction unmatched. Germline V gives CDR1 MNHNY, CDR2 SVGAGI (reference sequence). The CDR3 loop reads CASRLGTGYYEQYF. CDR3 nucleotides: TGTGCCAGCAGGCTCGGGACAGGGTACTACGAGCAGTACTTC.

The chain uses TRBV6-6 and TRBJ2-7; 7 positions agree with TRBD2. Per the germline V gene, CDR1 is MNHNY and CDR2 is SVGAGI (reference sequence). This CDR3 spans 15 amino acids. Trimming cost V 7 bases and J 2 bases; bases outside gene matches: 11. DNA of the CDR3: TGTGCCAGCACCAACCCAGGGCTAGCGGCCTACGAGCAGTACTTC. Translation gives CASTNPGLAAYEQYF.

This chain links TRBV6-5 with TRBJ2-1; 8 bases fit TRBD1. V trimming: 6 bases; J trimming: 9 bases; junction bases outside the gene matches: 10. CDR3 length: 14 residues. Per the germline V gene, CDR1 is MNHEY and CDR2 is SVGAGI. CDR3 DNA: TGTGCCAGCAGGGAAACCCAGGGGGCAGGTGAGCAGTTCTTC. Translated, it gives CASRETQGAGEQFF.

Worth noting for this clone: The sample carries other DNA sequences with the same CDR3. The chain joins TRBV28 to TRBJ2-7, with D possibly being TRBD2 (5 bases). V lost 4 bases, J lost 8 bases, and 9 bases lay in between. Germline V CDR1 and CDR2: MDHEN, SYDVKM. The CDR3 has 11 residues. The DNA for the CDR3 is TGTGCCAGCAGTTCACTAGGCAAGCAGTACTTC. This translates into CASSSLGKQYF.

This chain's CDR3 is CASSSRAGTGMKLFF. The DNA of the CDR3 is TGTGCCAGCAGTTCCCGGGCCGGGACAGGGATGAAACTGTTTTTT. This chain connects TRBV28 to TRBJ1-4, with TRBD1 matching over 9 bases. The CDR3 is 15 residues long. Looked up from germline, CDR1 is MDHEN and CDR2 is SYDVKM. With 4 bases clipped from V and 11 bases from J, the junction kept 11 bases outside the gene matches.